This TCR beta chain originates from a study of cytomegalovirus exposure and HLA in healthy donors. At the level of the study: There were tens of millions of unique TCRs (from HLA-typed donors) in an early data release.

Note on this clone: Its antigen is still unknown.

Study-level findings and limits: It was reported that the classifier diagnosed cytomegalovirus status with high specificity and sensitivity in both the original and validation cohorts. TRBV6-2, TRBV6-3 and some other V segments were excluded as indistinguishable.

V was clipped by 1 base and J by 11 bases; unmatched bases: 13. The CDR3 spans 16 residues. Germline assignment: CDR1 SGHNT and CDR2 YYREEE (reference sequence). With 60 Vbeta and 13 Jbeta primers, the PCR was carried out. Repertoires were generated with immunoSEQ multiplex PCR, while TCRdb's copy carries only in-frame clones and drops some. The sample includes under 250,000 clones, 85% to 90% of them seen just once. The rearrangement uses TRBV5-4 and TRBJ2-2; TRBD1 aligns across 8 bases. The sample was PBMCs. The TCR comes from a human donor in good health. This CDR3 reads CASSLIRGRSGVELFF. The CDR3 DNA is TGTGCCAGCAGCTTGATCAGGGGGCGATCCGGTGTCGAGCTGTTTTTT.